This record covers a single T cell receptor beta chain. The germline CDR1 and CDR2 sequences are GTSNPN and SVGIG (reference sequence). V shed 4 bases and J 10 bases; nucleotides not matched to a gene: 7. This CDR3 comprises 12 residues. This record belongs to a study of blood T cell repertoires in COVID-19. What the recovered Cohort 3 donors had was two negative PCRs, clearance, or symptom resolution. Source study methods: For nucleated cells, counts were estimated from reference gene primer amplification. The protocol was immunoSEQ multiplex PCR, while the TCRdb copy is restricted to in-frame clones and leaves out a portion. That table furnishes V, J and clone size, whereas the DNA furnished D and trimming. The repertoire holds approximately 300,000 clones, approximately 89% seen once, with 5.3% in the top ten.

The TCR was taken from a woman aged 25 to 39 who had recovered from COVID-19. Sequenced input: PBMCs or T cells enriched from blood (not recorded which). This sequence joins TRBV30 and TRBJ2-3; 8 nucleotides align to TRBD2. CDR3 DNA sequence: TGTGCCTGGACAGGGACTAGGGGCGCGCAGTATTTT. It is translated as CAWTGTRGAQYF.